The 30 T cell receptor beta chains listed next were all sequenced from one sample in a study of shared clonotypes between healthy human individuals. Profiling relied on immunoSEQ multiplex PCR, and the TCRdb table lists in-frame clones only, not all of them. The sample includes nearly 600,000 clones, about 95% of them seen just once. CD8 cells classed as naive were CD45RO-negative and positively selected for CCR7, excluding terminally differentiated effector memory CD45RA+ cells. The sequenced sample was naive CD8+ T cells sorted from blood. All receptors come from a woman aged 25 to 39 in good health.

V and J are TRBV6-1 and TRBJ2-2; D is unresolved. The germline V gene encodes CDR1 MNHNS and CDR2 SASEGT. V was cut by 2 bases and J by 4 bases, with 5 bases left in between. The CDR3 loop spans 13 amino acids. CDR3 loop: CASSERSTGELFF. In DNA, the CDR3 is TGTGCCAGCAGTGAAAGGAGCACCGGGGAGCTGTTTTTT.

This chain links TRBV7-9 with TRBJ1-1, with a weak D call TRBD1 (5 bases). This CDR3 has 12 residues. Between the trimmed V and J ends, which lost 3 bases and 8 bases, there was a span of 10 bases. CDR1 is SEHNR, CDR2 FQNEAQ, per germline (reference sequence). DNA for the CDR3: TGTGCCAGCAGCTTCGAGACAGAGGAAGCTTTCTTT. This codes for CASSFETEEAFF.

The gene calls are TRBV9 and TRBJ2-7; 8 nucleotides line up with TRBD2. V shed 3 bases and J 5 bases; nucleotides not matched to a gene: 10. CDR1 SGDLS and CDR2 YYNGEE come from the germline V gene. There are 15 residues in the CDR3. The CDR3 reads CASSEGRSGRDEQYF. Written as DNA, the CDR3 is TGTGCCAGCAGCGAGGGGAGGAGCGGGAGAGACGAGCAGTACTTC.

The chain is built from TRBV7-9 and TRBJ1-1; D uncertain. The CDR3 runs 12 residues. The germline V gene encodes CDR1 SEHNR and CDR2 FQNEAQ (reference sequence). Trimming took off 5 bases at V and 4 bases at J, with 8 bases between the two ends. DNA for the CDR3: TGTGCCAGCAGCCCCCGGAGCACTGAAGCTTTCTTT. Residues: CASSPRSTEAFF.

This chain connects TRBV10-3 to TRBJ1-1; a weak D match, TRBD1 (5 bases). Germline V gene lookup returns CDR1 ENHRY and CDR2 SYGVKD. V was cut by 10 bases and J by 0 bases, with 12 bases left in between. There are 13 residues in the CDR3. CDR3 protein: CATLTDLNTEAFF. In DNA form, the CDR3 reads TGTGCCACCTTGACAGACCTGAACACTGAAGCTTTCTTT.

The CDR3 coding sequence is TGTGCCAGCAGCTCCGGGCTAGCGGGAGGGCTGGAGAACGAGCAGTACTTC. Protein product: CASSSGLAGGLENEQYF. J is TRBJ2-7 and V is TRBV7-9; TRBD2 aligns across 12 bases. V lost 4 bases to trimming and J lost 5 bases; unmatched junction nucleotides: 12. This CDR3 comprises 17 residues. From germline, CDR1 is SEHNR and CDR2 FQNEAQ (reference sequence).

DNA for the CDR3: TGTGCCAGCAGGGAGGCAGGGGGAAACACTGAAGCTTTCTTT. It specifies CASREAGGNTEAFF. This chain uses TRBV2 with TRBJ1-1; TRBD1 aligns across 7 bases. Germline CDR1 SNHLY, CDR2 FYNNEI. The length of the CDR3 is 14 residues. Trimming at V came to 6 bases and at J to 2 bases, leaving 6 bases not matched to a gene.

The rearrangement joins TRBV4-2 to TRBJ1-3, with 7 bases identical to TRBD1. Per the germline V gene, CDR1 is LGHNA and CDR2 is YNFKEQ. CDR3 length: 13 residues. Trimming removed 5 bases from V and 6 bases from J; junction bases left unmatched: 4. CDR3 amino acids: CASSDRATNTIYF. The CDR3 coding sequence is TGTGCCAGCAGCGACAGGGCCACAAACACCATATATTTT.

This clone appeared a single time. The chain carries TRBV9 and TRBJ2-2; TRBD1 is a possible D gene (6 bases). V gave up 1 base and J gave up 8 bases, with 12 bases separating them. CDR1 is SGDLS and CDR2 is YYNGEE in the germline V gene. The CDR3 sequence is 14 residues long. The CDR3 region has the DNA TGTGCCAGCAGCGTAACACAGGGTTTGGGGGAGCTGTTTTTT. Translating it yields CASSVTQGLGELFF.

The chain employs TRBV9 and TRBJ2-2; D is undetermined. Deletions cut 0 bases from V and 9 bases from J, with 9 bases between. The CDR3 extends over 13 amino acids. Germline CDR1 SGDLS, CDR2 YYNGEE. For the CDR3, the DNA is TGTGCCAGCAGCGTAGGCTCCGCTTGGGAGCTGTTTTTT. Its translation is CASSVGSAWELFF. The entire variable domain, with the rest obtained from reference TRBV9 and TRBJ2-2, is as follows: DSGVTQTPKHLITATGQRVTLRCSPRSGDLSVYWYQQSLDQGLQFLIQYYNGEERAKGNILERFSAQQFPDLHSELNLSSLELGDSALYFCASSVGSAWELFFGEGSRLTVL.

The chain links TRBV27 to TRBJ2-7, with TRBD2 matching 9 bases. Trimming removed 8 bases from V and 2 bases from J; junction bases left unmatched: 7. The CDR3 has 14 amino acids. Per the germline V gene, CDR1 is MNHEY and CDR2 is SMNVEV (reference sequence). The CDR3 nucleotides read TGTGCCAGCCGGAGGACTAGCGAGGCCTACGAGCAGTACTTC. Its protein is CASRRTSEAYEQYF.

The V gene is TRBV27, the J gene TRBJ2-7, with D unresolved. The CDR3 spans 11 residues. Germline V CDR1 and CDR2: MNHEY, SMNVEV (reference sequence). Trimming shortened V by 5 bases and J by 3 bases, and 5 bases separated the two germline ends. Here the CDR3 DNA reads TGTGCCAGCAGTGACGGCTACGAGCAGTACTTC. It translates to CASSDGYEQYF.

The genes are TRBV11-2 and TRBJ2-5; the D is unclear. CDR3 length: 13 residues. The V gene's germline CDR1 is SGHAT and CDR2 FQNNGV. V dropped 2 bases and J dropped 4 bases, with 8 bases sitting between them. CDR3 in amino acids: CASSLMMGETQYF. As DNA, the CDR3 is TGTGCCAGCAGCTTAATGATGGGAGAGACCCAGTACTTC.

The genes are TRBV27 and TRBJ2-1, with 9 bases that match TRBD1. Per the germline V gene, CDR1 is MNHEY and CDR2 is SMNVEV (reference sequence). The CDR3 is 16 amino acids. Trimming cost V 3 bases and J 4 bases; bases outside gene matches: 7. CDR3 DNA sequence: TGTGCCAGCAGTTTGACAGGGGGTTTGGATTACAATGAGCAGTTCTTC. This codes for CASSLTGGLDYNEQFF.

This clone was observed once. This rearrangement joins TRBV7-8 to TRBJ2-1; weak D call: TRBD2 (6 bases). The V gene lost 0 bases and the J gene lost 1 base, with 13 bases spanning the gap. CDR1 is SGHVS, CDR2 FQNEAQ, per germline. The CDR3 extends over 17 amino acids. In nucleotides, the CDR3 is TGTGCCAGCAGCTTAGCTATAGGGACTCCATCCTACAATGAGCAGTTCTTC. Its translation: CASSLAIGTPSYNEQFF.

This clone has only a few counts. At one end, the junction sequence differs from germline, possibly due to a read error. V is TRBV29-1 and J is TRBJ1-1, with D possibly matching TRBD1 (6 bases). Germline-derived CDR1 and CDR2 are SQVTM and ANQGSEA. This CDR3 contains 10 residues. The CDR3 here is CSGENTEAFF. CDR3 bases: TGTTCAGGGGAGAACACTGAAGCTTTCTTT.

The V gene is TRBV10-3, the J gene TRBJ2-7; D unclear. The V end lost 6 bases, the J end lost 0 bases, and 9 bases lay between the germline ends. CDR3 length equals 13 residues. In germline, CDR1 is ENHRY, CDR2 SYGVKD. This chain's CDR3 is CAIRAPSSYEQYF. CDR3 nucleotide sequence: TGTGCCATCAGGGCCCCCAGCTCCTACGAGCAGTACTTC.

The sample holds a few counts of this clone. V gene TRBV27 combines with J gene TRBJ1-5; D perhaps matches TRBD1 (5 bases). Trimming cost V 3 bases and J 3 bases, with 12 bases left between them. This CDR3 is 15 amino acids long. Germline V gene lookup returns CDR1 MNHEY and CDR2 SMNVEV (reference sequence). The DNA of the CDR3 is TGTGCCAGCAGTTTGGGAGGGGCTTACAATCAGCCCCAGCATTTT. The encoded protein is CASSLGGAYNQPQHF.

The chain joins TRBV2 to TRBJ2-7, with a possible D match to TRBD1 (6 bases). The CDR3 is 13 amino acids. Germline V gives CDR1 SNHLY, CDR2 FYNNEI. Trimming cost V 10 bases and J 6 bases, with 19 bases left between them. The CDR3 DNA follows: TGTGCCATCAAAAACGCGACAGGTCGCGAGCAGTACTTC. Its translation is CAIKNATGREQYF.

The chain carries TRBV10-1 and TRBJ2-3, with D perhaps matching TRBD2 (6 bases). CDR1 is WNHNN, CDR2 SYGVQD, per germline (reference sequence). V lost 0 bases and J 0 bases, leaving 13 bases between the germline ends. CDR3 length: 17 amino acids. CDR3 nucleotides: TGCGCCAGCAGTGAGTCGGTTTGGGAGGAGAGCACAGATACGCAGTATTTT. It encodes CASSESVWEESTDTQYF.

The V call is TRBV7-8, the J call TRBJ1-1, with TRBD1 as a possible D gene (5 bases). Germline loops: CDR1 SGHVS, CDR2 FQNEAQ. This CDR3 has 15 residues. V was trimmed by 5 bases and J by 4 bases, leaving 17 bases between them. The CDR3 DNA is TGTGCCAGCAGCGCCGATTCCGGGGCCTCCACTGAAGCTTTCTTT. This translates into CASSADSGASTEAFF.

Here the CDR3 reads CASSTQGSSEQFF. As DNA, the CDR3 is TGTGCCAGCAGTACACAGGGGAGTAGTGAGCAGTTCTTC. This chain links TRBV27 with TRBJ2-1; TRBD1 matches 7 bases. From germline, CDR1 is MNHEY and CDR2 SMNVEV (reference sequence). V shed 5 bases and J 9 bases; nucleotides not matched to a gene: 7. There are 13 residues in the CDR3.

The gene calls are TRBV7-9 and TRBJ1-2, with TRBD1 identical over 7 bases. Germline-derived CDR1 and CDR2 are SEHNR and FQNEAQ (reference sequence). The CDR3 totals 16 residues. The ends lost 3 bases at V and 4 bases at J; junction bases unmatched: 11. The CDR3 DNA follows: TGTGCCAGCAGCTTCCGAGGACAGGAGACCGCCTATGGCTACACCTTC. Amino acid sequence: CASSFRGQETAYGYTF.

The rearrangement uses TRBV9 and TRBJ2-1, with D perhaps TRBD2 (6 bases). CDR1 is SGDLS and CDR2 is YYNGEE in the germline V gene. The length of the CDR3 is 13 residues. Trimming cost V 3 bases and J 5 bases, with 9 bases left between them. The CDR3 sequence: CASSAGLNNEQFF. CDR3 DNA: TGTGCCAGCAGCGCGGGACTGAACAATGAGCAGTTCTTC.

This chain uses TRBV7-9 with TRBJ2-7; D is perhaps TRBD1 (6 bases). Trimming took 5 bases from V and 3 from J, leaving 20 bases between them. Germline V gives CDR1 SEHNR, CDR2 FQNEAQ (reference sequence). CDR3 size: 16 residues. Here the CDR3 reads CASSPDRGAGDYEQYF. Written as DNA, the CDR3 is TGTGCCAGCAGCCCTGACCGTGGTGCAGGGGACTACGAGCAGTACTTC.

This sequence joins TRBV9 and TRBJ2-5, with TRBD2 matching 7 bases. CDR3 length: 14 residues. V gave up 3 bases and J gave up 1 base; unmatched junction bases: 3. Per the germline V gene, CDR1 is SGDLS and CDR2 is YYNGEE. The CDR3 loop is CASSARTSQETQYF. The CDR3 bases are TGTGCCAGCAGCGCCCGGACTAGCCAAGAGACCCAGTACTTC.

V gene TRBV4-1 combines with J gene TRBJ2-1; 7 bases agree with TRBD2. CDR1 and CDR2 (germline): MGHRA, YSYEKL. V gave up 2 bases and J gave up 1 base; unmatched junction bases: 2. The CDR3 is made up of 15 amino acids. CDR3 sequence (DNA): TGCGCCAGCAGCCAACTAGCGGATTCCTACAATGAGCAGTTCTTC. Translating gives CASSQLADSYNEQFF.

The chain carries TRBV27 and TRBJ1-2; D gene ambiguous. Trimming cost V 2 bases and J 6 bases, with 13 bases left between them. Germline-derived CDR1 and CDR2 are MNHEY and SMNVEV (reference sequence). The CDR3 has 14 amino acids. CDR3: CASSLNPRGHGYTF. DNA of the CDR3: TGTGCCAGCAGTTTAAACCCCCGCGGTCATGGCTACACCTTC.

The CDR3 protein is CASSPGPAGRQFF. In nucleotides, the CDR3 is TGTGCCAGCAGTCCAGGACCGGCGGGGAGGCAGTTCTTC. The rearrangement joins TRBV27 to TRBJ2-1; D perhaps matches TRBD2 (6 bases). Trimming left V 5 bases short and J 12 bases short, with 17 bases between. This CDR3 is built from 13 residues. Germline V lookup: CDR1 MNHEY, CDR2 SMNVEV (reference sequence).

The table lists this clone with a count of one. The chain recombines TRBV23-1 with TRBJ1-1; no clear D. Being an ORF, TRBV23-1 has a function that is uncertain. Deletions cut 0 bases from V and 5 bases from J, with 10 bases between. The length of the CDR3 is 14 residues. CDR3 residues: CASSQSGLWTEAFF. The CDR3 nucleotides are TGCGCCAGCAGTCAATCAGGGCTGTGGACTGAAGCTTTCTTT.